The rows below give T cell receptor beta chains drawn from one sample of a study of T cell responses to AZD1222 COVID-19 vaccine. TCRdb's copy holds only in-frame clones and misses some; the assay was immunoSEQ multiplex PCR. The sample lists about 120,000 clones, around 92% occurring once. The sequencing used peripheral blood, collected on day 0 of AZD1222 vaccination. The origin of the receptors is an adult in good health. Each CDR3 is given with its conserved first and last residue. The order of the fields is V gene, J gene, D gene, clone size, CDR3 protein, CDR3 DNA. D genes are given only for firm matches. Not every row has a clone size; where given, it reads once, few, many or a size class.

v_gene: TRBV19
j_gene: TRBJ2-1
d_gene: TRBD2
abundance: .
CDR3aa: CATRGGLADNEQFF
CDR3nt: TGTGCCACCCGCGGCGGGCTAGCGGATAATGAGCAGTTCTTC

v_gene: TRBV6-1
j_gene: TRBJ1-5
d_gene: .
abundance: .
CDR3aa: CASSEAGPGQAQHF
CDR3nt: TGTGCCAGCAGTGAAGCGGGACCTGGGCAAGCCCAGCATTTT

v_gene: TRBV5-4
j_gene: TRBJ2-5
d_gene: TRBD2
abundance: .
CDR3aa: CASSSLAGAGETQYF
CDR3nt: TGTGCCAGCAGCAGCCTAGCGGGGGCCGGAGAGACCCAGTACTTC

v_gene: TRBV19
j_gene: TRBJ1-1
d_gene: TRBD1
abundance: few
CDR3aa: CASSQGVNTEAFF
CDR3nt: TGTGCCAGTAGTCAGGGGGTAAACACTGAAGCTTTCTTT

v_gene: TRBV18
j_gene: TRBJ1-6
d_gene: .
abundance: .
CDR3aa: CASSGGGPGDSPLHF
CDR3nt: TGTGCCAGCTCTGGGGGGGGCCCAGGCGATTCACCCCTCCACTTT

v_gene: TRBV11-3
j_gene: TRBJ2-7
d_gene: .
abundance: .
CDR3aa: CASSPLAPSSYEQYF
CDR3nt: TGTGCCAGCAGCCCCCTAGCGCCGAGCTCCTACGAGCAGTACTTC

v_gene: TRBV19
j_gene: TRBJ2-1
d_gene: TRBD1
abundance: .
CDR3aa: CASSRQGSYNEQFF
CDR3nt: TGTGCCAGTAGCCGACAGGGATCCTACAATGAGCAGTTCTTC

v_gene: TRBV6-2/TRBV6-3
j_gene: TRBJ2-5
d_gene: TRBD1
abundance: .
CDR3aa: CASSYSRDRSTSLETQYF
CDR3nt: TGTGCCAGCAGTTACAGTCGGGACAGGTCTACGTCGTTAGAGACCCAGTACTTC

v_gene: TRBV7-9
j_gene: TRBJ2-3
d_gene: TRBD1
abundance: .
CDR3aa: CASSLARGQSTLNTQYF
CDR3nt: TGTGCCAGCAGCTTAGCGAGGGGACAGAGTACATTAAATACGCAGTATTTT

v_gene: TRBV19
j_gene: TRBJ1-5
d_gene: .
abundance: .
CDR3aa: CASGLGRSNQPQHF
CDR3nt: TGTGCCAGTGGCCTGGGGCGAAGCAATCAGCCCCAGCATTTT

v_gene: TRBV5-4
j_gene: TRBJ2-7
d_gene: TRBD2
abundance: .
CDR3aa: CASSLEGLAGGTYEQYF
CDR3nt: TGTGCCAGCAGCTTGGAAGGACTAGCGGGGGGAACCTACGAGCAGTACTTC

v_gene: TRBV13
j_gene: TRBJ2-3
d_gene: TRBD1
abundance: .
CDR3aa: CASSVGQPTDTQYF
CDR3nt: TGTGCCAGCAGCGTGGGACAGCCCACAGATACGCAGTATTTT

v_gene: TRBV7-9
j_gene: TRBJ2-5
d_gene: .
abundance: .
CDR3aa: CASSLGGTWGETQYF
CDR3nt: TGTGCCAGCAGCTTAGGGGGTACTTGGGGAGAGACCCAGTACTTC

v_gene: TRBV28
j_gene: TRBJ1-2
d_gene: TRBD1
abundance: once
CDR3aa: CASSFPRGKDYGYTF
CDR3nt: TGTGCCAGCAGTTTTCCCAGGGGGAAGGACTATGGCTACACCTTC

v_gene: TRBV2
j_gene: TRBJ2-5
d_gene: .
abundance: .
CDR3aa: CASSEATGRQETQYF
CDR3nt: TGTGCCAGCAGTGAAGCGACGGGCAGGCAAGAGACCCAGTACTTC

v_gene: TRBV6-5
j_gene: TRBJ1-6
d_gene: .
abundance: .
CDR3aa: CASSLAGNNSPLHF
CDR3nt: TGTGCCAGCAGTTTGGCAGGGAATAATTCACCCCTCCACTTT

v_gene: TRBV12-3/TRBV12-4
j_gene: TRBJ1-1
d_gene: .
abundance: .
CDR3aa: CASSFPNTEAFF
CDR3nt: TGTGCCAGCAGTTTCCCGAACACTGAAGCTTTCTTT

v_gene: TRBV13
j_gene: TRBJ1-1
d_gene: .
abundance: .
CDR3aa: CASTLRVNTEAFF
CDR3nt: TGTGCCAGCACCCTTCGAGTGAACACTGAAGCTTTCTTT

v_gene: TRBV11-3
j_gene: TRBJ1-5
d_gene: .
abundance: .
CDR3aa: CASSSRAFNQPQHF
CDR3nt: TGTGCCAGCAGCTCCCGAGCGTTTAATCAGCCCCAGCATTTT

v_gene: TRBV5-6
j_gene: TRBJ2-1
d_gene: .
abundance: .
CDR3aa: CASSFGPSTEQFF
CDR3nt: TGTGCCAGCAGCTTCGGGCCATCAACTGAGCAGTTCTTC

v_gene: TRBV27
j_gene: TRBJ1-5
d_gene: .
abundance: .
CDR3aa: CASSLSGSNQPQHF
CDR3nt: TGTGCCAGCAGTTTATCGGGTAGCAATCAGCCCCAGCATTTT

v_gene: TRBV10-3
j_gene: TRBJ2-5
d_gene: TRBD1
abundance: .
CDR3aa: CAISEQTGGRQETQYF
CDR3nt: TGTGCCATCAGTGAACAGACAGGGGGCCGGCAAGAGACCCAGTACTTC

v_gene: TRBV10-3
j_gene: TRBJ2-7
d_gene: .
abundance: .
CDR3aa: CATEGGSSYEQYF
CDR3nt: TGTGCCACCGAGGGCGGGTCCTCCTACGAGCAGTACTTC

v_gene: TRBV29-1
j_gene: TRBJ1-2
d_gene: .
abundance: .
CDR3aa: CSCRGSYYGYTF
CDR3nt: TGCAGCTGTCGAGGGTCCTACTATGGCTACACCTTC

v_gene: TRBV5-4
j_gene: TRBJ1-1
d_gene: .
abundance: .
CDR3aa: CASSFKGAGAEAFF
CDR3nt: TGTGCCAGCAGCTTTAAAGGGGCCGGGGCTGAAGCTTTCTTT

v_gene: TRBV19
j_gene: TRBJ1-5
d_gene: .
abundance: .
CDR3aa: CASSIFRPGGEYRYSNQPQHF
CDR3nt: TGTGCCAGTAGTATCTTTCGCCCTGGGGGGGAATACCGTTATAGCAATCAGCCCCAGCATTTT

v_gene: TRBV5-5
j_gene: TRBJ1-1
d_gene: TRBD1
abundance: few
CDR3aa: CASRFQGGTEAFF
CDR3nt: TGTGCCAGTAGGTTCCAGGGGGGCACTGAAGCTTTCTTT

v_gene: TRBV28
j_gene: TRBJ1-3
d_gene: TRBD1
abundance: once
CDR3aa: CATEKGANTIYF
CDR3nt: TGTGCCACAGAAAAGGGGGCAAACACCATATATTTT

v_gene: TRBV7-9
j_gene: TRBJ2-7
d_gene: .
abundance: .
CDR3aa: CASSLGRGSDSYEQYF
CDR3nt: TGTGCCAGCAGCTTAGGACGGGGTTCAGATTCCTACGAGCAGTACTTC

v_gene: TRBV6-5
j_gene: TRBJ1-1
d_gene: .
abundance: .
CDR3aa: CASSGPAAVYTEAFF
CDR3nt: TGTGCCAGCAGCGGCCCCGCCGCGGTGTACACTGAAGCTTTCTTT

v_gene: TRBV11-2
j_gene: TRBJ2-5
d_gene: .
abundance: .
CDR3aa: CASSLGVNQETQYF
CDR3nt: TGTGCCAGCAGCTTAGGCGTGAACCAAGAGACCCAGTACTTC

v_gene: TRBV12-3/TRBV12-4
j_gene: TRBJ1-4
d_gene: .
abundance: .
CDR3aa: CASSHANSEKLFF
CDR3nt: TGTGCCAGCAGTCATGCAAATTCTGAAAAACTGTTTTTT

v_gene: TRBV3-1/TRBV3-2
j_gene: TRBJ2-1
d_gene: .
abundance: .
CDR3aa: CASSVSDIGHNEQFF
CDR3nt: TGTGCCAGCAGCGTGAGTGATATCGGGCACAATGAGCAGTTCTTC

v_gene: TRBV10-1
j_gene: TRBJ1-3
d_gene: TRBD1
abundance: few
CDR3aa: CASSVQGARDSHTHLFNGNTIYF
CDR3nt: TGCGCCAGCAGTGTTCAGGGGGCCCGCGATTCGCATACGCACTTATTCAATGGAAACACCATATATTTT

v_gene: TRBV6-5
j_gene: TRBJ1-1
d_gene: TRBD1
abundance: .
CDR3aa: CASSYSNRGTEAFF
CDR3nt: TGTGCCAGCAGTTACTCGAACAGGGGCACTGAAGCTTTCTTT

v_gene: TRBV19
j_gene: TRBJ2-1
d_gene: .
abundance: .
CDR3aa: CASSITASYYNEQFF
CDR3nt: TGTGCCAGTAGTATCACAGCGTCCTACTACAATGAGCAGTTCTTC

v_gene: TRBV20-1
j_gene: TRBJ2-1
d_gene: TRBD2
abundance: .
CDR3aa: CSASRLAGGFGYNEQFF
CDR3nt: TGCAGTGCTAGTCGACTAGCGGGAGGATTTGGGTACAATGAGCAGTTCTTC

v_gene: TRBV12-3/TRBV12-4
j_gene: TRBJ1-4
d_gene: .
abundance: .
CDR3aa: CASSFRLREKLFF
CDR3nt: TGTGCCAGCAGTTTCCGCCTCCGGGAAAAACTGTTTTTT

v_gene: TRBV29-1
j_gene: TRBJ2-1
d_gene: .
abundance: .
CDR3aa: CSVATWRAYNEQFF
CDR3nt: TGCAGCGTAGCGACGTGGCGGGCTTACAATGAGCAGTTCTTC

v_gene: TRBV30
j_gene: TRBJ1-2
d_gene: .
abundance: .
CDR3aa: CAWSDYYGYTF
CDR3nt: TGTGCCTGGAGCGATTACTATGGCTACACCTTC

v_gene: TRBV11-2
j_gene: TRBJ2-3
d_gene: .
abundance: .
CDR3aa: CASSLVGQRTDTQYF
CDR3nt: TGTGCCAGCAGCTTAGTCGGACAGCGCACAGATACGCAGTATTTT

v_gene: TRBV2
j_gene: TRBJ2-2
d_gene: .
abundance: .
CDR3aa: CASRGNDGTGELFF
CDR3nt: TGTGCCAGCAGGGGCAATGATGGGACCGGGGAGCTGTTTTTT

v_gene: TRBV7-6
j_gene: TRBJ2-6
d_gene: .
abundance: .
CDR3aa: CASSSWGSGANVLTF
CDR3nt: TGTGCCAGCAGTTCCTGGGGCTCTGGGGCCAACGTCCTGACTTTC

v_gene: TRBV27
j_gene: TRBJ2-3
d_gene: TRBD1
abundance: once
CDR3aa: CASSLRGRTDTQYF
CDR3nt: TGTGCCAGCAGTCTCAGGGGGCGGACAGATACGCAGTATTTT

v_gene: TRBV28
j_gene: TRBJ2-5
d_gene: TRBD2
abundance: .
CDR3aa: CASSSGGVGTQYF
CDR3nt: TGTGCCAGCAGTTCTGGGGGGGTCGGGACCCAGTACTTC

v_gene: TRBV6-5
j_gene: TRBJ1-3
d_gene: .
abundance: few
CDR3aa: CASSYSKGTGNTIYF
CDR3nt: TGTGCCAGCAGTTACTCGAAGGGGACTGGAAACACCATATATTTT

v_gene: TRBV30
j_gene: TRBJ1-5
d_gene: TRBD1
abundance: .
CDR3aa: CAWRGQGGQPQHF
CDR3nt: TGTGCCTGGAGAGGACAGGGTGGTCAGCCCCAGCATTTT

v_gene: TRBV24-1
j_gene: TRBJ2-3
d_gene: TRBD2
abundance: .
CDR3aa: CATSDPSGGDTQYF
CDR3nt: TGTGCCACCAGTGACCCGAGCGGGGGGGATACGCAGTATTTT

v_gene: TRBV10-1
j_gene: TRBJ1-4
d_gene: .
abundance: .
CDR3aa: CASSGSHRTIPHKEKLFF
CDR3nt: TGCGCCAGCAGTGGATCTCATCGGACAATCCCCCATAAGGAAAAACTGTTTTTT

v_gene: TRBV30
j_gene: TRBJ1-5
d_gene: TRBD1
abundance: .
CDR3aa: CAWNRRGHGQPQHF
CDR3nt: TGTGCCTGGAATCGCAGGGGGCACGGTCAGCCCCAGCATTTT

v_gene: TRBV11-3
j_gene: TRBJ2-1
d_gene: TRBD2
abundance: .
CDR3aa: CASSPGASGRYEQFF
CDR3nt: TGTGCCAGCAGCCCCGGGGCTAGCGGGAGGTATGAGCAGTTCTTC

v_gene: TRBV7-8
j_gene: TRBJ2-4
d_gene: .
abundance: .
CDR3aa: CASSFSGSGENIQYF
CDR3nt: TGTGCCAGCAGCTTCAGTGGGAGCGGCGAAAACATTCAGTACTTC

v_gene: TRBV28
j_gene: TRBJ1-4
d_gene: .
abundance: once
CDR3aa: CASSPRREREKLFF
CDR3nt: TGTGCCAGCAGTCCGAGGAGAGAGCGGGAAAAACTGTTTTTT